This TCR beta chain was profiled in a study of beta chain features in type 1 diabetes. Study-level points and caveats: The VDJ junctions of type 1 diabetes patients carried fewer insertions and more deletions. PCR might preferentially amplify shorter templates, equally in patients and controls. Within each of all four CD4+ subsets, Type 1 diabetes patients had TCRB CDR3s that were moderately but significantly shorter.

The CDR3 is 11 residues long. Trimming shortened V by 2 bases and J by 5 bases, and 6 bases separated the two germline ends. Per germline, CDR1 GTSNPN and CDR2 SVGIG (reference sequence). What was sequenced were expressed TCRB transcripts, since all of the isolated RNA had been reverse transcribed. Clones were sequenced by immunoSEQ multiplex PCR, and TCRdb holds only the in-frame ones, with some missing. Of 70,000 to 90,000 clones in the sample, around a third were seen once. This clone was seen many times. Its antigen is unknown. One heparinised blood draw, averaging roughly 120 mL, came from each donor.

The receptor was derived from a young woman in good health. The sample comprised stem cell memory CD4+ T cells from blood. V usage is TRBV30 and J usage is TRBJ1-2, with D unresolved. The CDR3 loop is CAWSPGYGYTF. The CDR3 DNA reads as TGTGCCTGGAGTCCAGGTTATGGCTACACCTTC.